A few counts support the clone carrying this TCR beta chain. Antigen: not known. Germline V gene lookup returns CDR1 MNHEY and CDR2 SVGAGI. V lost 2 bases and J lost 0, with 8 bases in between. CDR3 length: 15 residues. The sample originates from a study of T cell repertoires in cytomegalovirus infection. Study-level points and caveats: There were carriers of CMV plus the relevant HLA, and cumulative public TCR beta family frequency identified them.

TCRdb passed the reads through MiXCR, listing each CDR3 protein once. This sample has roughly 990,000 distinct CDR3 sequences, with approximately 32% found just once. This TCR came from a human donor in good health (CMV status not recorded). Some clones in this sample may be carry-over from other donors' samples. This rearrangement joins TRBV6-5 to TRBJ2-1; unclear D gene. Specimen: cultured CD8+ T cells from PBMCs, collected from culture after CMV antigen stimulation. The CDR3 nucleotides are TGTGCCAGCAGTTACCTCGCTGCCTCCTACAATGAGCAGTTCTTC. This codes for CASSYLAASYNEQFF.